This T cell receptor (beta chain) was documented in a study of OX40 agonist ivuxolimab in advanced cancers. Study information: Ivuxolimab, which patients received intravenously every 2 weeks, was dosed at 0.01 to 10 mg/kg.

The investigators sampled blood at baseline, at cycle 4 day 1, and at cycle 7 day 1. The method was immunoSEQ multiplex PCR; TCRdb's version includes in-frame clones alone and lacks a portion of them. The sample shows roughly 70,000 clones, 80% to 90% of them seen only once. V shed 8 bases and J shed 4 bases, with 15 bases lying between them. Germline V lookup: CDR1 SQVTM, CDR2 ANQGSEA. The CDR3 consists of 12 residues. The receptor was isolated from an adult with an advanced solid tumor such as melanoma, head and neck, liver or kidney cancer. The gene calls are TRBV29-1 and TRBJ2-7, with a tentative D call TRBD2 (5 bases). The specimen comprised CD4+ or CD8+ T cells sorted from blood, sampled in a trial of the OX40 agonist ivuxolimab. The CDR3 here is CSFRVGNYEQYF. CDR3 in DNA: TGCAGCTTTAGGGTCGGGAATTACGAGCAGTACTTC.